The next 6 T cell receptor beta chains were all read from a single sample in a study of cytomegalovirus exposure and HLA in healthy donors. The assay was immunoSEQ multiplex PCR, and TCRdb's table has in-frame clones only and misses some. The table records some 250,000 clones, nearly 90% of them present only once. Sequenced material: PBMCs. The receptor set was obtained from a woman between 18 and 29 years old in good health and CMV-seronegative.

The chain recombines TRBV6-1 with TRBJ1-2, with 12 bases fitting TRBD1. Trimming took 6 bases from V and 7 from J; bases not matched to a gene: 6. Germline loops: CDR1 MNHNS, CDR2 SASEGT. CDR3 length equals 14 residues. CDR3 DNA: TGTGCCAGCAGAGCCGGGACAGGGGGCGGTGGCTACACCTTC. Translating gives CASRAGTGGGGYTF.

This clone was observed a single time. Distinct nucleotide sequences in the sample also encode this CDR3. CDR3 in amino acids: CATSRDRVGLSGNTIYF. The CDR3 nucleotides read TGTGCCACCAGCAGAGATCGCGTAGGACTCTCTGGAAACACCATATATTTT. The chain recombines TRBV15 with TRBJ1-3; D remains ambiguous. Between the trimmed V and J ends, which lost 0 bases and 0 bases, there was a span of 12 bases. CDR3 length: 17 residues. Germline V lookup: CDR1 LNHNV, CDR2 YYDKDF (reference sequence). The full variable domain, rest sourced from reference TRBV15 and TRBJ1-3, is DAMVIQNPRYQVTQFGKPVTLSCSQTLNHNVMYWYQQKSSQAPKLLFHYYDKDFNNEADTPDNFQSRRPNTSFCFLDIRSPGLGDTAMYLCATSRDRVGLSGNTIYFGEGSWLTVV.

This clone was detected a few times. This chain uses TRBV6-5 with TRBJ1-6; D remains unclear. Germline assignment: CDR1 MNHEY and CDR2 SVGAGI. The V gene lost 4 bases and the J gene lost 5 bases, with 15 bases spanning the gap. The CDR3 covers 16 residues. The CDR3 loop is CASSSDALINNSPLHF. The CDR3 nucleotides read TGTGCCAGCAGTTCCGACGCACTAATTAATAATTCACCCCTCCACTTT.

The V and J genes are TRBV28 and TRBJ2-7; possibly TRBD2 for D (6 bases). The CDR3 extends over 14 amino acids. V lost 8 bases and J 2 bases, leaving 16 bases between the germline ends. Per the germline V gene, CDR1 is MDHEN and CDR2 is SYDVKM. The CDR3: CASGKGGATYEQYV. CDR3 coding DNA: TGTGCCAGCGGAAAAGGCGGGGCCACCTACGAGCAGTACGTC.

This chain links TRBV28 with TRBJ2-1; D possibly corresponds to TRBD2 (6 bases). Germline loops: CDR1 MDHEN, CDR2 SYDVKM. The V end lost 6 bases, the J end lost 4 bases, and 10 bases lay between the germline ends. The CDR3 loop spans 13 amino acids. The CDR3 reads CASSLEGYNEQFF. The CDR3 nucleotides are TGTGCCAGCAGCCTGGAGGGATACAATGAGCAGTTCTTC.

The CDR3 nucleotides are TGTGCCAGCAGTAGATGGACAGGATACGGCACCGGGGAGCTGTTTTTT. Translating it yields CASSRWTGYGTGELFF. The chain has TRBV2 and TRBJ2-2; TRBD1 matches 7 bases. J was trimmed by 4 bases and V by 5 bases; bases with no gene match: 10. This CDR3 spans 16 amino acids. Germline CDR1 reads SNHLY; CDR2 reads FYNNEI.